This T cell receptor beta chain was observed in a study of beta chain features in type 1 diabetes. Study-level information: Patient and healthy donor groups were alike in age, gender and cell yields.

Trimming left V 5 bases short and J 9 bases short, with 12 bases between. The germline CDR1 and CDR2 sequences are SNHLY and FYNNEI. The CDR3 spans 12 residues. Regarding this clone: Antigen: not known.

Every single donor gave one heparinised blood draw, and these averaged roughly 120 mL. It was via CD45RO/CCR7/CD25/CD127/CD95/CD27 that CD4+ naive, central memory, regulatory and stem cell-like memory cells were sorted. Study-wide points: Diminished insertions and augmented deletions at VDJ junctions characterized type 1 diabetes patients.

Expressed TCRB transcripts were sequenced because the isolated RNA had all been reverse transcribed beforehand. Libraries were prepared by immunoSEQ multiplex PCR; TCRdb keeps only in-frame clonotypes and omits some of them. The sample includes about 60,000 clones, roughly 60% of them seen just once. Sample: Tregs from blood. This TCR came from a woman under 30 in good health. The chain has TRBV2 and TRBJ2-3; D gene uncertain. The CDR3 here is CASSRLLNTQYF. The DNA of the CDR3 is TGTGCCAGCAGTCGACTCCTTAACACGCAGTATTTT.